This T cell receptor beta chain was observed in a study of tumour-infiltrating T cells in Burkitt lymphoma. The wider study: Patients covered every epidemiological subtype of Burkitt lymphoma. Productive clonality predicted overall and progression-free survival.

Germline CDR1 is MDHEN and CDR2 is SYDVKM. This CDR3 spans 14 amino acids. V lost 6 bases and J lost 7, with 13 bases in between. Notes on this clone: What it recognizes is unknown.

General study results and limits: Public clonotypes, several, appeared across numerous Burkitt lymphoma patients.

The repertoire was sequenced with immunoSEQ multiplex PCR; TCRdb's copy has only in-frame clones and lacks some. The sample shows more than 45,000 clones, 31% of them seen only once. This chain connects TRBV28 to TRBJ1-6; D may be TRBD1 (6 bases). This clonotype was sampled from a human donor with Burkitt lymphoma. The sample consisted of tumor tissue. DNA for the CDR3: TGTGCCAGCAGCCCGACAGGTAGAAATTCACCCCTCCACTTT. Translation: CASSPTGRNSPLHF.